These T cell receptor beta chains were read from a single sample in a study of blood T cell repertoires in COVID-19. Profiling relied on immunoSEQ multiplex PCR, and the TCRdb table lists in-frame clones only, not all of them. The table lists about 250,000 clones, about nine tenths of them singletons. Sequenced material: peripheral blood. The receptors derive from a woman in her 30s with COVID-19, enrolled during active disease. Both conserved end residues are part of each CDR3. A D gene is named only where the DNA matches it firmly. Only some rows state a clone size, as once, few, many or a class for expanded clones.

v_call	clone_size	j_call	d_call	cdr3_length	cdr3_nt	cdr3_aa
TRBV5-5	once	TRBJ2-7	TRBD1	16	TGTGCCAGCAGCTTGGCCATGGGACAGGGGGCCTACGAGCAGTACTTC	CASSLAMGQGAYEQYF
TRBV5-1	-	TRBJ2-5	-	16	TGCGCCAGCAGCTTGGGGCAGGGGTCCCATCAAGAGACCCAGTACTTC	CASSLGQGSHQETQYF
TRBV2	-	TRBJ1-4	-	16	TGTGCCAGCGCACGGCTATGGTGGGCCTCTAATGAAAAACTGTTTTTT	CASARLWWASNEKLFF
TRBV24-1	-	TRBJ2-2	-	17	TGTGCCACCAGTGACGCAAGGGGCAGACGTGGAATGGGGGAGCTGTTTTTT	CATSDARGRRGMGELFF
TRBV5-1	-	TRBJ1-5	TRBD1	15	TGCGCCAGCAGCACAGGGGGTTATAGCAATCAGCCCCAGCATTTT	CASSTGGYSNQPQHF
TRBV19	-	TRBJ2-3	-	17	TGTGCCAGTAGCCGCGTCGGAGGGCCAAAGACCACAGATACGCAGTATTTT	CASSRVGGPKTTDTQYF
TRBV13	-	TRBJ2-3	-	15	TGTGCCAGCAGCTTTGGGGACTTCGGGACAGATACGCAGTATTTT	CASSFGDFGTDTQYF
TRBV7-8	few	TRBJ1-5	-	18	TGTGCCAGCAGCTCCGTTGACAGTCTTACATTGGGCAATCAGCCCCAGCATTTT	CASSSVDSLTLGNQPQHF
TRBV7-9	few	TRBJ2-1	-	12	TGTGCCAGCAGCTTGGCTAGGAATGAGCAGTTCTTC	CASSLARNEQFF
TRBV6-5	-	TRBJ2-1	TRBD2	15	TGTGCCAGCAGAGCTAGCGGGAGCTCCTACAATGAGCAGTTCTTC	CASRASGSSYNEQFF
TRBV7-2	-	TRBJ2-2	-	16	TGTGCCAGCAGCTTAGATCATTCGGCGAACACCGGGGAGCTGTTTTTT	CASSLDHSANTGELFF
TRBV6-8	-	TRBJ2-7	-	15	TGTGCCAGCAGTCCCCACCGGGGGTCCCCCTACGAGCAGTACTTC	CASSPHRGSPYEQYF
TRBV4-2	-	TRBJ2-5	TRBD2	15	TGTGCCAGCAGTCCGATTCTAGCGGGGCAAGAGACCCAGTACTTC	CASSPILAGQETQYF
TRBV15	-	TRBJ1-2	-	14	TGTGCCACCAGCAGAGATTTGGGGGCCTATGGCTACACCTTC	CATSRDLGAYGYTF
TRBV7-2	-	TRBJ1-5	-	15	TGTGCCAGCAGCCGGCAGGATGGGAGCAATCAGCCCCAGCATTTT	CASSRQDGSNQPQHF
TRBV5-4	-	TRBJ2-2	TRBD1	17	TGTGCCAGCAGCTTTTCTCTGTGGGACAGGGGGGCCGGGGAGCTGTTTTTT	CASSFSLWDRGAGELFF
TRBV14	-	TRBJ1-2	-	14	TGTGCCAGCAGCCCTACAGGGAACCCCTTTGGCTACACCTTC	CASSPTGNPFGYTF
TRBV3-1/TRBV3-2	once	TRBJ2-3	TRBD2	16	TGTGCCAGCAGCCAAGGACTAGCGGGGGGGCCAGATACGCAGTATTTT	CASSQGLAGGPDTQYF
TRBV28	-	TRBJ1-5	-	15	TGTGCCAGCAGTCTAAATCAGGGTTTGCGACAGCCCCAGCATTTT	CASSLNQGLRQPQHF
TRBV7-9	-	TRBJ2-7	TRBD1	16	TGTGCCAGCAGCTCGTTAACAGGGGGCTTCTTCTCCGAGCAGTACTTC	CASSSLTGGFFSEQYF
TRBV27	-	TRBJ1-1	TRBD1	15	TGTGCCAGCAGTTTATTCAGGGGGGTGAACACTGAAGCTTTCTTT	CASSLFRGVNTEAFF
TRBV10-3	-	TRBJ1-3	TRBD1	14	TGTGCCATCAGGACGACAGGGTCCGGAAACACCATATATTTT	CAIRTTGSGNTIYF
TRBV20-1	once	TRBJ1-1	-	15	TGCAGTGCTAGTATGCTAAACTGGAGAGGAGCTGAAGCTTTCTTT	CSASMLNWRGAEAFF
TRBV2	-	TRBJ2-7	TRBD1	13	TGTGCCAGTGGGACAGGGCCTCCCTACGAGCAGTACTTC	CASGTGPPYEQYF
TRBV11-3	-	TRBJ2-3	TRBD2	16	TGTGCCAGCACCCAAGGTGCTAGCGGGAGAACAGATACGCAGTATTTT	CASTQGASGRTDTQYF
TRBV12-3/TRBV12-4	-	TRBJ1-1	-	12	TGTGCCAGCAGTTTGAGCGGCACTGAAGCTTTCTTT	CASSLSGTEAFF
TRBV5-4	-	TRBJ1-1	-	15	TGTGCCAGCAGCTCCATCTTACAGAAGAACACTGAAGCTTTCTTT	CASSSILQKNTEAFF
TRBV7-2	-	TRBJ2-7	TRBD1	15	TGTGCCAGCAGCTTACGGACAGGGAGGTTTGGAGAGCAGTACTTC	CASSLRTGRFGEQYF
TRBV29-1	-	TRBJ2-1	TRBD2	18	TGCAGCGTTGTAGAGGGACTAGCGGGCCCAAGCTCCTACAATGAGCAGTTCTTC	CSVVEGLAGPSSYNEQFF
TRBV2	-	TRBJ1-2	TRBD1	14	TGTGCCAGCAGGAGGGACAGCGTGGGCTATGGCTACACCTTC	CASRRDSVGYGYTF
TRBV6-5	-	TRBJ2-5	-	14	TGTGCCAGCAGTTACTCGCTAGTGGAAGAGACCCAGTACTTC	CASSYSLVEETQYF
TRBV6-5	few	TRBJ1-2	-	13	TGTGCCAGCAGTCAGGGAGGGGACTATGGCTACACCTTC	CASSQGGDYGYTF
TRBV6-5	few	TRBJ2-7	-	15	TGTGCCAGCAGTTACTCGGGACCCGGGGGCTACGAGCAGTACTTC	CASSYSGPGGYEQYF
TRBV30	-	TRBJ2-3	-	14	TGTGCCTGGAGTGCGGCAGGGGGCACAGATACGCAGTATTTT	CAWSAAGGTDTQYF
TRBV27	-	TRBJ2-3	-	15	TGTGCCAGCAGTTTATTGGGTCAGGGCGTGGATACGCAGTATTTT	CASSLLGQGVDTQYF
TRBV5-4	once	TRBJ2-4	TRBD1	15	TGTGCCAGCAGCCCAGGGGGATTAGCCAAAAACATTCAGTACTTC	CASSPGGLAKNIQYF
TRBV2	-	TRBJ2-5	TRBD2	14	TGTGCCAGCAGCCTGAGCGGGGGTCTAGAGACCCAGTACTTC	CASSLSGGLETQYF
TRBV19	-	TRBJ2-5	TRBD2	15	TGTGCCAGTAGTAGAGCGGGAGTTAACCAAGAGACCCAGTACTTC	CASSRAGVNQETQYF
TRBV3-1/TRBV3-2	-	TRBJ1-1	TRBD1	14	TGTGCCAGCAGCCGACGGGACAGGGATACTGAAGCTTTCTTT	CASSRRDRDTEAFF
TRBV6-6	few	TRBJ2-5	TRBD2	15	TGTGCCAGCAGTTACCCAGGGACTAGCAGCGAGACCCAGTACTTC	CASSYPGTSSETQYF
TRBV10-1	-	TRBJ2-1	TRBD2	15	TGCGCCAGCAGTGAGGGACTAGCGACCTACAATGAGCAGTTCTTC	CASSEGLATYNEQFF
TRBV19	-	TRBJ1-5	-	16	TGTGCCAGTAGTGCCCTACAGGGTGAAGTTCGACAGCCCCAGCATTTT	CASSALQGEVRQPQHF
TRBV7-2	-	TRBJ1-6	TRBD1	17	TGTGCCAGCAGCGAAATCGGGACAGGCGCTTATAATTCACCCCTCCACTTT	CASSEIGTGAYNSPLHF
TRBV13	-	TRBJ2-1	-	14	TGTGCCAGCAGACCCGGTGGGGGCTGGGATGAGCAGTTCTTC	CASRPGGGWDEQFF
TRBV7-8	-	TRBJ1-2	-	16	TGTGCCAGCAGCTTAGCGCGCCGGCAGGGGCTGGGTGGCTACACCTTC	CASSLARRQGLGGYTF
TRBV11-3	-	TRBJ2-5	TRBD2	16	TGTGCCAGCAGCTTAGGGGCTAGCGGGGTTGAAGAGACCCAGTACTTC	CASSLGASGVEETQYF
TRBV28	-	TRBJ1-2	-	14	TGTGCCAGCAGAATACAGGCGGTAAACTATGGCTACACCTTC	CASRIQAVNYGYTF
TRBV19	-	TRBJ1-2	TRBD1	16	TGTGCCAGTAGTATCAGGGGACAGGGTGAAAGCTATGGCTACACCTTC	CASSIRGQGESYGYTF
TRBV30	-	TRBJ1-5	-	13	TGTGCCTGGAGTGGAGGGGGGGAACAGCCCCAGCATTTT	CAWSGGGEQPQHF
TRBV4-3	once	TRBJ1-2	-	16	TGCGCCAGCAGCCTCGGGGGTGGGGTAACCACCTATGGCTACACCTTC	CASSLGGGVTTYGYTF
TRBV6-5	-	TRBJ2-1	-	14	TGTGCCAGCACCAGACCAGGGTCGTACAATGAGCAGTTCTTC	CASTRPGSYNEQFF
TRBV5-4	-	TRBJ2-3	-	15	TGTGCCAGCAGCTTGACCTGGAGCGACACAGATACGCAGTATTTT	CASSLTWSDTDTQYF
TRBV7-9	-	TRBJ2-3	TRBD1	14	TGTGCCAGCAGCCCAGGGGGCGCGACAGATACGCAGTATTTT	CASSPGGATDTQYF